This T cell receptor beta chain comes out of a study of Ad26.COV2.S vaccination and SARS-CoV-2 variants. Treatment indicated: around 19 received Ad26.COV2.S at low or high dose, single or two shots; about 5 received placebo; per-sample allocation not given. Samples were taken on day 63 after the first vaccine or placebo injection. Whole-study results and caveats: Those who received the vaccine showed greater spike-specific TCR breadth than those given placebo.

A remark on this clone: Its antigen is currently unknown.

Trimming left V 4 bases short and J 0 bases short, with 12 bases between. CDR3 length equals 15 residues. Looked up from germline, CDR1 is MNHEY and CDR2 is SMNVEV (reference sequence). Produced via immunoSEQ multiplex PCR; TCRdb's table is partial and in-frame only. The sample yields roughly 330,000 clones, roughly 90% seen once. This sequence was found in a person between 18 and 59 years old who received the Ad26.COV2.S COVID-19 vaccine or a placebo. This chain uses TRBV27 with TRBJ1-1; D not resolved. This specimen was peripheral blood, taken in a trial of Ad26.COV2.S vaccine versus placebo. The CDR3 bases are TGTGCCAGCAGTTCCACAGACTTTATGAACACTGAAGCTTTCTTT. Translation gives CASSSTDFMNTEAFF.